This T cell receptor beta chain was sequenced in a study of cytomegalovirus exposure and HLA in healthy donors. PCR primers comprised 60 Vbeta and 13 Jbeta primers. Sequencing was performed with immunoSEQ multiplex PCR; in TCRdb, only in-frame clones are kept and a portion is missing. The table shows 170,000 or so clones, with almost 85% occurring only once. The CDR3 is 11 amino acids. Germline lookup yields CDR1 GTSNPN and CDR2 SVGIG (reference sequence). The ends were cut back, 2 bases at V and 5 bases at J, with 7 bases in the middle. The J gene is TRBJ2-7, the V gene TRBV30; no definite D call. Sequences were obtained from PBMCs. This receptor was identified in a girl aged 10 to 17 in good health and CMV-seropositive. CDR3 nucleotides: TGTGCCTGGAGTTTATTAGACGAGCAGTACTTC. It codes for CAWSLLDEQYF. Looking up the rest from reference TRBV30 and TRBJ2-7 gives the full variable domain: SQTIHQWPATLVQPVGSPLSLECTVEGTSNPNLYWYRQAAGRGLQLLFYSVGIGQISSEVPQNLSASRPQDRQFILSSKKLLLSDSGFYLCAWSLLDEQYFGPGTRLTVT.